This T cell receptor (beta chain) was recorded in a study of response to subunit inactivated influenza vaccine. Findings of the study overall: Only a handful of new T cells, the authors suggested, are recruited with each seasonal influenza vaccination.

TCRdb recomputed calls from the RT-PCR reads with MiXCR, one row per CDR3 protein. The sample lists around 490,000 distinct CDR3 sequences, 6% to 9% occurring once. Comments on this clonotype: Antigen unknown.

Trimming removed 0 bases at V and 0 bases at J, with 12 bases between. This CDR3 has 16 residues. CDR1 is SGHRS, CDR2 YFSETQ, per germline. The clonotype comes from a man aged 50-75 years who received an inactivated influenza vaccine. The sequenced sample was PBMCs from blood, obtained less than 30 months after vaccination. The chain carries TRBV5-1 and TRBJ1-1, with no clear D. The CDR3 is CASSLGQVRLNTEAFF. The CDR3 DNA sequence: TGCGCCAGCAGCTTGGGACAAGTGAGGCTGAACACTGAAGCTTTCTTT.